This T cell receptor (beta chain) was sequenced during a study of blood T cells in healthy people across ages. The wider study: Per two T cells, about one barcoded beta molecule was captured through template switching.

A second PCR, run for roughly 7 to 11 cycles, used a sample-barcoded 5' primer plus a J-beta primer mix. TCRdb analysed the 5' RACE reads with MiXCR anew, one entry per CDR3 protein. In the table there are around 870,000 distinct CDR3 sequences, about 30% of which are singletons. The CDR3 is 17 amino acids. V lost 6 bases, J lost 3 bases, and 10 bases stayed unmatched. Germline V gene lookup returns CDR1 MNHEY and CDR2 SVGAGI. Study-wide findings and caveats: There were more naive CD4+ cells and higher diversity in long-lived donors than in aged donors.

Many counts were recorded for this clonotype. Its antigen remains unknown. The specimen sequenced was blood. The rearrangement links TRBV6-5 to TRBJ2-1; 11 positions agree with TRBD2. The clonotype originates from a woman of 80 years or more in good health. CDR3 sequence: CASRPGGSGGGYNEQFF. The DNA for the CDR3 is TGTGCCAGCAGACCCGGTGGTAGCGGGGGGGGCTACAATGAGCAGTTCTTC.